This TCR beta chain came from a study of blood T cell repertoires in COVID-19. Study-wide context: The United States, Italy and Spain were the sources of the acute and convalescent COVID-19 samples. In each case, the material was cDNA or gDNA derived from T cells, B-cell-depleted T cells, or PBMCs.

The CDR3 sequence is 14 residues long. J was trimmed by 6 bases and V by 5 bases; bases with no gene match: 5. Germline CDR1 is MNHEY and CDR2 is SVGAGI. Per the study methods: Estimation of nucleated cell counts relied on the amplification of reference gene primers. Repertoires were generated with immunoSEQ multiplex PCR, while TCRdb's copy carries only in-frame clones and drops some. V, J and clone size derive from that table, while D and trimming were established from the DNA sequence. This repertoire shows about 140,000 clones, under 90% found once; its top ten account for about two fifths. This chain connects TRBV6-5 to TRBJ1-5; 9 bases fit TRBD1. This clonotype was sampled from a human donor in a cohort sampled during active COVID-19. Material for sequencing was peripheral blood. CDR3 DNA sequence: TGTGCCAGCAGTCCGACAGGGGGAATTCAGCCCCAGCATTTT. This translates into CASSPTGGIQPQHF.